Described below is a single T cell receptor beta chain sequence and its context. The entry originates in a study of blood T cell repertoires in COVID-19. Overall study context: Acute-phase and convalescent COVID-19 samples originated in the United States, Italy and Spain. The analysed material was cDNA or gDNA that came from T cells, B-cell-depleted T cells, or PBMCs.

In the authors' methods: Reference gene primer amplification in the assay estimated nucleated cell counts. The assay was immunoSEQ multiplex PCR, and TCRdb's table has in-frame clones only and misses some. V, J and clone size derive from that table, while D and trimming were established from the DNA sequence. The data hold 81,000 or so clones, with about 92% observed a single time. CDR1 is MNHEY, CDR2 SVGAGI, per germline. V gave up 4 bases and J gave up 6 bases; unmatched junction bases: 6. This CDR3 has 14 residues. This clonotype originated in a woman aged 55-69 years with active COVID-19. The sample taken for sequencing was peripheral blood. The chain carries TRBV6-5 and TRBJ2-7; 10 bases are a match to TRBD2. DNA of the CDR3: TGTGCCAGCAGTTGGGAAGCGGGGGGGCGCGAGCAGTACTTC. Translation gives CASSWEAGGREQYF.